Below, one TCR beta chain is given with its context. It has no known antigen specificity. It may be a read error: a sequence one base away is much more abundant. Full-length TCR variable regions were amplified by 5' RACE PCR with constant-region reverse primers, followed by semi-nested PCR with Nested Universal Primer A. Using the ReliaPrep RNA Cell Miniprep System, total RNA was extracted, and the SMARTer RACE 5'/3' Kit was then used to reverse transcribe the RNA into 5'RACE-ready cDNA. Multiplex adaptors were used to barcode the full-length TCR alpha and beta libraries, which were then sequenced on an Illumina MiSeq. In the source study's methods: Sequencing data were pooled across the five patients for each of nine subset-tissue groups and compared by unsupervised clustering of TCR gene usage. The Morisita-Horn index was used to calculate repertoire similarity, with shared sequences weighted by how much each contributed to each repertoire. TCRdb passed the public sequencing reads through fastp at Q25 and MiXCR, retaining productive beta sequences. When rows share a CDR3 protein, they turn into one entry using the most common DNA and genes. In this record, the V and J calls reflect TCRdb's handling and not the investigators' own analysis. This sample holds around 44,000 distinct CDR3 sequences; roughly 31% were observed only once. About 3.8% of the sample is held by the ten biggest clonotypes.

The CDR3 goes from the cysteine to the phenylalanine over 14 residues. This entry keeps only the CDR3 DNA: 42 bases, framed from base 1. CD4+CD45RO+CD25- cells were isolated as memory CD4+ T cells. Tregs, naive and memory CD4+ T cells from tumor, blood and ipsilateral draining lymph nodes of five breast cancer patients underwent full-length TCR alpha and beta sequencing. Tumor tissue and lymph nodes obtained by ipsilateral axillary dissection were perfused with PBS, cut into small pieces and digested using collagenase I and hyaluronidase. Sorted cell populations were confirmed by FACS to exceed 90% purity. This sample was included in a study (dated by TCRdb to 2015 to 2017). Study-wide context: The study examined whether tumor-infiltrating Tregs in breast cancer are drawn from blood Tregs or arise in situ by conversion from other CD4+ T cell subsets.

The research as a whole found: The validation in the larger cohort was limited to a single TCR beta V-J rearrangement instead of whole repertoires. The TCR gene usage of tumor memory CD4+ T cells clustered together with blood and lymph node memory CD4+ cells and with lymph node naive CD4+ cells. The greatest overlap of tumor-infiltrating Treg TCR alpha and beta sequences was observed with tumor naive CD4+ T cells, followed by blood naive CD4+ T cells.

Sequenced sample: tumor-infiltrating memory CD4+ T cells sorted from the breast tumor. Read against the paper, the sample's cell subset or site label means: memory CD4+ T cells, CD4+CD45RO+CD25-. The chain couples TRBV12-3 or TRBV12-4 to TRBJ1-6, with the D gene not confidently named. The clonotype was recovered from a female donor with breast cancer. The sequenced DNA is TGTACCAGCAGTTTAGATATAGGGCTGACACCCCTCCACTTT. It specifies CTSSLDIGLTPLHF.